Listed below are T cell receptor beta chains from one sample, sequenced in a study of blood T cell repertoires in COVID-19. Measured with immunoSEQ multiplex PCR; TCRdb has only the in-frame clones, and not every one. The sample records about 210,000 clones, approximately 80% being singletons. Source material: peripheral blood. The receptors stem from a woman of 80 years or more with COVID-19, enrolled during active disease. Each CDR3 is given with its conserved first and last residue. The order of the fields is CDR3 DNA, CDR3 protein, CDR3 length, J gene, D gene, V gene, clone size. The D gene is left open where the match is weak. Rows may omit the clone size; those that give it use once, few, many or a size class.

TGCAGTGCTAGTATAAGGGGATCGACCAATCAGCCCCAGCATTTT | CSASIRGSTNQPQHF | 15 | TRBJ1-5 | NA | TRBV20-1 | few
TGTGCCACTTCCACCCGGGGGGCCGGGGCAGATACGCAGTATTTT | CATSTRGAGADTQYF | 15 | TRBJ2-3 | NA | TRBV19 | NA
TGCGCCAGCAGCTTGGGACTCCCCACAGATACGCAGTATTTT | CASSLGLPTDTQYF | 14 | TRBJ2-3 | NA | TRBV5-1 | NA
TGTGCCACCACGGGGGAGGGCAATCAGCCCCAGCATTTT | CATTGEGNQPQHF | 13 | TRBJ1-5 | NA | TRBV10-3 | once
TGCGCCAGCAGGGACCCGGGACAAAAAAACATTCAGTACTTC | CASRDPGQKNIQYF | 14 | TRBJ2-4 | NA | TRBV5-1 | NA
TGTGCCAGTGGGGACAGGAGCCCGTATGCGGAGTTCTTC | CASGDRSPYAEFF | 13 | TRBJ2-1 | TRBD1 | TRBV28 | NA
TGTGCCAGCAGTTTAACCGGGAGTGAAGGCGGGGAGCTGTTTTTT | CASSLTGSEGGELFF | 15 | TRBJ2-2 | NA | TRBV28 | NA
TGTGCCAGCGGAAGGAGCGGGGCCCACACTGAAGCTTTCTTT | CASGRSGAHTEAFF | 14 | TRBJ1-1 | NA | TRBV11-2 | many
TGTGCCAGCAGCTTGCGGGTCTCCTACGAGCAGTACTTC | CASSLRVSYEQYF | 13 | TRBJ2-7 | NA | TRBV5-6 | once
TGTGCCAGCAGCGTATCCCAGGGGGGAAACACCATATATTTT | CASSVSQGGNTIYF | 14 | TRBJ1-3 | NA | TRBV11-2 | NA
TGTGCTAGTGCCCCCGACAGGGGTGTTGGCTACACCTTC | CASAPDRGVGYTF | 13 | TRBJ1-2 | TRBD1 | TRBV12-5 | NA
TGTGCCAGCAGTCTTTCCACCAGGAATACGCAGTATTTT | CASSLSTRNTQYF | 13 | TRBJ2-3 | NA | TRBV12-3/TRBV12-4 | NA
TGCGCCAGCAGTCGATCGACTAGCTCTTATGAGCAGTTCTTC | CASSRSTSSYEQFF | 14 | TRBJ2-1 | TRBD2 | TRBV5-1 | NA
TGTGCCAGCAGCCCAGGACAGGTTGGCAATCAGCCCCAGCATTTT | CASSPGQVGNQPQHF | 15 | TRBJ1-5 | TRBD1 | TRBV28 | NA
TGTGCCAGCAGCTCACAGGGCTATGGCTACACCTTC | CASSSQGYGYTF | 12 | TRBJ1-2 | NA | TRBV5-6 | NA
TGTGCCAGCAGTGATGGGGGCAGCCGGAGAAACACCATATATTTT | CASSDGGSRRNTIYF | 15 | TRBJ1-3 | NA | TRBV6-1 | once
TGTGCCAGCAGAGGGGGCGGGGCTGGAAACACCATATATTTT | CASRGGGAGNTIYF | 14 | TRBJ1-3 | TRBD1 | TRBV28 | NA
TGTGCCGGCAGGGGGCCTGGAAACACCATATATTTT | CAGRGPGNTIYF | 12 | TRBJ1-3 | TRBD1 | TRBV28 | few
TGCAGCGTTGAGGGGCAGGCAAGCTCCTACGAGCAGTACTTC | CSVEGQASSYEQYF | 14 | TRBJ2-7 | NA | TRBV29-1 | NA
TGTGCCAGCAGCGTTGGGGCAGACCCCACAGATACGCAGTATTTT | CASSVGADPTDTQYF | 15 | TRBJ2-3 | NA | TRBV9 | NA
TGTGCCAGCAGTGAAAGCGGACAGGGTGATGAAAAACTGTTTTTT | CASSESGQGDEKLFF | 15 | TRBJ1-4 | TRBD1 | TRBV6-1 | NA
TGTGCCAGTAGTATGGGGGGGCAGTTGAACACTGAAGCTTTCTTT | CASSMGGQLNTEAFF | 15 | TRBJ1-1 | NA | TRBV19 | NA
TGTGCCAGCAGTTTAAGTCACTCGGGGGGGACCGGGGAGCTGTTTTTT | CASSLSHSGGTGELFF | 16 | TRBJ2-2 | TRBD2 | TRBV28 | NA
TGTGCCAGCAGCGTCGGGGGACTCACCATTCTCTCTGGAAACACCATATATTTT | CASSVGGLTILSGNTIYF | 18 | TRBJ1-3 | NA | TRBV9 | NA
TGTGCCAGCAGCGGACAGGGCCAGATTTCTGGAAACACCATATATTTT | CASSGQGQISGNTIYF | 16 | TRBJ1-3 | TRBD1 | TRBV7-9 | NA
TGTGCCAGCAGCTTAGATATCGGTTCAGGGGGCAGGCAGCCCCAGCATTTT | CASSLDIGSGGRQPQHF | 17 | TRBJ1-5 | TRBD1 | TRBV11-2 | NA
TGTGCCAGCAGCCCAACACAGGGGGCGCACGGCTACACCTTC | CASSPTQGAHGYTF | 14 | TRBJ1-2 | TRBD1 | TRBV5-5 | NA
TGCGCCAGCAGCTCTCAGGGGGGTGACACTGAAGCTTTCTTT | CASSSQGGDTEAFF | 14 | TRBJ1-1 | TRBD1 | TRBV5-1 | NA
TGTGCCAGCAACCGGGACAGGACCAACACTGAAGCTTTCTTT | CASNRDRTNTEAFF | 14 | TRBJ1-1 | TRBD1 | TRBV6-5 | NA
TGCGCCAGCAGCTTGAGGGCTAGCGGCGATAATGAGCAGTTCTTC | CASSLRASGDNEQFF | 15 | TRBJ2-1 | TRBD2 | TRBV5-1 | NA
TGCGCCAGCAGCCCCCAGCGGGAGGGCGAGCAGTACTTC | CASSPQREGEQYF | 13 | TRBJ2-7 | TRBD2 | TRBV4-1 | NA
TGTGCCAGCAGCTTTGGGGCCGGCGGGGCGGATACGACGCAGTATTTT | CASSFGAGGADTTQYF | 16 | TRBJ2-3 | NA | TRBV5-5 | NA
TGTGCCAGCAGCTCGACGACAGGGGGGACAACCCTCTATGGCTACACCTTC | CASSSTTGGTTLYGYTF | 17 | TRBJ1-2 | TRBD1 | TRBV7-9 | NA
TGTGCCAGTAGTTGGGCCCCGGACAGGGGCATATATGGCTACACCTTC | CASSWAPDRGIYGYTF | 16 | TRBJ1-2 | TRBD1 | TRBV19 | NA